This is a list of T cell receptor beta chains from one sample in a study of cytomegalovirus exposure and HLA in healthy donors. TCRdb's table, derived via immunoSEQ multiplex PCR, lists solely in-frame clones and lacks some. The table lists more than 300,000 clones, 70% to 90% of them singletons, with 0.7% to 0.85% in the top ten. Sequencing was carried out using PBMCs. The receptors were sampled from a woman aged 18-29 years in good health and CMV-seronegative. Each CDR3 is given without its conserved first and last residue.

13 | TRBJ2-5 | TRBV18 | ASSPGQGQQETQY
12 | TRBJ1-4 | TRBV7-2 | ASSFRLASEKLF
13 | TRBJ2-6 | TRBV4-3 | ASSQPGSGANVLT
15 | TRBJ2-7 | TRBV7-3 | ASSLMASGLFSYEQY
12 | TRBJ2-2 | TRBV13 | ASSWAGATGELF
19 | TRBJ1-5 | TRBV4-1 | ASSRDLPGQGWVGGNQPQH
11 | TRBJ2-1 | TRBV29-1 | SVARGNYNEQF
12 | TRBJ2-5 | TRBV9 | ASSVDQVPETQY
11 | TRBJ2-7 | TRBV27 | ASSPGGIYEQY
14 | TRBJ1-2 | TRBV9 | ASSFGETGHLGGYT
12 | TRBJ1-2 | TRBV11-2 | ASSLEVDFYGYT
8 | TRBJ2-1 | TRBV20-1 | SAGRGEQF
15 | TRBJ2-1 | TRBV7-6 | ASSTRSSGDPYNEQF
14 | TRBJ2-2 | TRBV15 | ATSSTGEKVGGELF
11 | TRBJ2-1 | TRBV7-8 | ASSSLSGNEQF
13 | TRBJ2-1 | TRBV6-6 | ASSYGEVSYNEQF
12 | TRBJ2-3 | TRBV5-1 | ASSSGTEGSTQY
13 | TRBJ1-1 | TRBV6-5 | ASSSEGEGNTEAF
10 | TRBJ2-1 | TRBV10-3 | AISAGDNEQF
14 | TRBJ1-5 | TRBV18 | ASSPPSDSINQPQH
16 | TRBJ2-2 | TRBV9 | ASSVDYVAGGTTGELF
12 | TRBJ1-5 | TRBV19 | ASSIDLRDQPQH
13 | TRBJ2-3 | TRBV27 | ASSSPSGSTDTQY
11 | TRBJ2-7 | TRBV15 | ATSRDTVYEQY
15 | TRBJ2-6 | TRBV18 | ASSPAGRGTGANVLT
12 | TRBJ2-7 | TRBV6-5 | ASSSPGLSYEQY
12 | TRBJ2-3 | TRBV6-5 | ASSPWDFTDTQY
10 | TRBJ2-3 | TRBV11-3 | ASSSGANTQY
13 | TRBJ2-3 | TRBV2 | ASSFTGGLTDTQY
15 | TRBJ2-2 | TRBV4-1 | ASSQDRRRKDTGELF
10 | TRBJ1-1 | TRBV29-1 | SVVRPNTEAF
11 | TRBJ1-2 | TRBV27 | ASSFRGFGGYT
11 | TRBJ1-2 | TRBV6-6 | ASSPGQGHGYT
11 | TRBJ1-1 | TRBV7-9 | ASSFRQGTEAF
13 | TRBJ2-7 | TRBV7-3 | ASSPTPGTVYEQY
12 | TRBJ2-1 | TRBV6-5 | ASSYRETGNEQF
11 | TRBJ1-1 | TRBV9 | ASSVQFETEAF
10 | TRBJ2-3 | TRBV5-1 | ASSSGRDTQY